A selection of T cell receptor beta chains follows, all from one sample in a study of radiotherapy plus CTLA-4 blockade in lung cancer. Using immunoSEQ multiplex PCR, the repertoire was profiled, and TCRdb retains in-frame clones only, with some absent. The data hold 30,000 to 35,000 clones, with roughly 71% observed a single time. The input for sequencing was peripheral blood, taken from a patient treated with radiotherapy plus ipilimumab. Receptors were obtained from a human donor with non-small cell lung cancer who had stable disease on radiotherapy plus ipilimumab. CDR3s include the opening cysteine and the closing phenylalanine or tryptophan. The order of the fields is J gene, D gene, clone size, V gene, CDR3 protein, CDR3 DNA. D genes are given only for firm matches. For some rows the clone size is stated as once, few or many, or as a class when expanded; others skip it.

j_gene: TRBJ1-4
d_gene: .
abundance: .
v_gene: TRBV21-1
CDR3aa: CASSSRQDIAKFPGLNEKLFF
CDR3nt: TGTGCCAGCAGCTCCCGCCAGGATATAGCAAAATTCCCCGGGCTTAATGAAAAACTGTTTTTT

j_gene: TRBJ2-2
d_gene: .
abundance: few
v_gene: TRBV6-4
CDR3aa: CASSDGDTGELFF
CDR3nt: TGTGCCAGCAGTGACGGGGACACCGGGGAGCTGTTTTTT

j_gene: TRBJ2-3
d_gene: .
abundance: few
v_gene: TRBV6-5
CDR3aa: CASREYLGTDTQYF
CDR3nt: TGTGCCAGCAGGGAGTATCTGGGCACAGATACGCAGTATTTT

j_gene: TRBJ1-1
d_gene: .
abundance: .
v_gene: TRBV29-1
CDR3aa: CSVESSPVSTEAFF
CDR3nt: TGCAGCGTTGAGTCCAGTCCTGTTTCCACTGAAGCTTTCTTT

j_gene: TRBJ2-7
d_gene: TRBD2
abundance: few
v_gene: TRBV9
CDR3aa: CASSVQAGTSGRAQYEQYF
CDR3nt: TGTGCCAGCAGCGTCCAGGCCGGGACTAGCGGGAGGGCCCAGTACGAGCAGTACTTC

j_gene: TRBJ1-2
d_gene: .
abundance: .
v_gene: TRBV7-9
CDR3aa: CASSFREFGYTF
CDR3nt: TGTGCCAGCAGCTTCAGGGAATTCGGCTACACCTTC

j_gene: TRBJ1-2
d_gene: .
abundance: .
v_gene: TRBV6-1
CDR3aa: CASSEDWGGNYGYTF
CDR3nt: TGTGCCAGCAGTGAAGACTGGGGCGGGAACTATGGCTACACCTTC

j_gene: TRBJ2-1
d_gene: .
abundance: few
v_gene: TRBV5-1
CDR3aa: CASSPPRATNNEQFF
CDR3nt: TGCGCCAGCAGTCCCCCCAGGGCGACAAACAATGAGCAGTTCTTC

j_gene: TRBJ2-3
d_gene: TRBD2
abundance: .
v_gene: TRBV5-1
CDR3aa: CASSLDLAETQYF
CDR3nt: TGCGCCAGCAGCTTGGACCTAGCGGAGACGCAGTATTTT

j_gene: TRBJ1-1
d_gene: TRBD1
abundance: .
v_gene: TRBV28
CDR3aa: CASRTGGTGNTEAFF
CDR3nt: TGTGCCAGCAGGACAGGGGGCACTGGGAACACTGAAGCTTTCTTT

j_gene: TRBJ2-7
d_gene: .
abundance: .
v_gene: TRBV7-8
CDR3aa: CASSFRRNSYEQYF
CDR3nt: TGTGCCAGCAGCTTCCGCAGGAACTCCTACGAGCAGTACTTC

j_gene: TRBJ2-1
d_gene: TRBD1
abundance: .
v_gene: TRBV5-4
CDR3aa: CASRSGTGTYNEQFF
CDR3nt: TGTGCCAGCAGATCCGGGACAGGAACTTACAATGAGCAGTTCTTC

j_gene: TRBJ2-7
d_gene: TRBD1
abundance: .
v_gene: TRBV5-6
CDR3aa: CASSFSRDRKSYEQYF
CDR3nt: TGTGCCAGCAGCTTCTCCCGGGACAGAAAATCCTACGAGCAGTACTTC

j_gene: TRBJ2-1
d_gene: TRBD2
abundance: .
v_gene: TRBV4-3
CDR3aa: CASSQAGAGGPDNEQFF
CDR3nt: TGCGCCAGCAGCCAAGCGGGGGCGGGAGGGCCGGACAATGAGCAGTTCTTC

j_gene: TRBJ2-7
d_gene: .
abundance: .
v_gene: TRBV11-3
CDR3aa: CASRGGPSYEQYF
CDR3nt: TGTGCCAGCAGGGGGGGGCCCTCCTACGAGCAGTACTTC